What follows are 24 T cell receptor beta chains derived from one specimen sequenced in a study of blood T cell repertoires in COVID-19. Measured with immunoSEQ multiplex PCR; TCRdb has only the in-frame clones, and not every one. This sample has about 250,000 clones, with 88% found just once. Sequenced sample: PBMCs or T cells enriched from blood (not recorded which). All receptors come from a woman between 50 and 59 years old who had recovered from COVID-19.

V gene TRBV24-1 combines with J gene TRBJ2-1; 10 bases are shared with TRBD2. V lost 11 bases and J lost 7; bases outside the gene matches: 10. Germline CDR1 and CDR2: KGHDR and SFDVKD. The CDR3 is 14 amino acids. The CDR3 region is CAITKAGGENEQFF. CDR3 coding DNA: TGTGCCATCACAAAAGCGGGAGGGGAAAATGAGCAGTTCTTC.

This chain uses TRBV6-5 with TRBJ1-2; possible D gene TRBD1, 6 bases. Germline V gene sequence: CDR1 MNHEY, CDR2 SVGAGI. V was trimmed by 0 bases and J by 4 bases, leaving 9 bases between them. The CDR3 sequence is 14 residues long. CDR3 residues: CASSYSNRAYGYTF. As DNA, the CDR3 is TGTGCCAGCAGTTACTCGAACAGGGCCTATGGCTACACCTTC.

The rearrangement links TRBV6-2 or TRBV6-3 to TRBJ1-2, with 8 bases aligning to TRBD1. CDR3 length equals 13 residues. Looked up from germline, CDR1 is MNHEY and CDR2 is SVGEGT. V shed 6 bases and J 4 bases; nucleotides not matched to a gene: 4. The CDR3 reads CASSSGQGYGYTF. The CDR3, as DNA: TGTGCCAGCAGCTCAGGACAGGGCTATGGCTACACCTTC.

A remark on this clone: The same CDR3 is also encoded by other DNA sequences in this sample. The V and J genes are TRBV7-9 and TRBJ1-3, with D perhaps matching TRBD1 (5 bases). Germline CDR1 SEHNR, CDR2 FQNEAQ (reference sequence). The CDR3 length is 15 residues. With 1 base removed from V and 0 bases from J, the gap between germline ends came to 7 bases. This CDR3 is CASSLGQSSGNTIYF. CDR3 sequence (DNA): TGTGCCAGCAGCTTAGGACAGAGCTCTGGAAACACCATATATTTT.

The CDR3 loop reads CASSFTGEQPQHF. In nucleotides, the CDR3 is TGTGCCAGCAGTTTTACAGGGGAGCAGCCCCAGCATTTT. The chain joins TRBV2 to TRBJ1-5; TRBD1 matches at 7 bases. CDR1 is SNHLY, CDR2 FYNNEI, per germline. The CDR3 covers 13 residues. With 5 bases clipped from V and 7 bases from J, the junction kept 5 bases outside the gene matches.

The chain links TRBV18 to TRBJ2-3, with 9 nucleotides matching TRBD1. The germline CDR1 and CDR2 sequences are KGHSH and LQKENI. The V and J ends lost 6 bases and 1 base, in that order; junction bases with no gene match: 2. The CDR3 covers 14 residues. Here the CDR3 DNA reads TGTGCCAGCTCGCGGACAGGGGGCACAGATACGCAGTATTTT. Translated, it gives CASSRTGGTDTQYF.

This chain connects TRBV28 to TRBJ1-1, with a possible D match to TRBD1 (6 bases). V was trimmed by 1 base and J by 5 bases, leaving 14 bases between them. The CDR3 spans 15 residues. The V gene's germline CDR1 is MDHEN and CDR2 SYDVKM. The CDR3 region is CASSLFGRGGTEAFF. CDR3 nucleotide sequence: TGTGCCAGCAGTTTATTTGGCAGGGGAGGGACTGAAGCTTTCTTT.

V gene TRBV9 combines with J gene TRBJ2-1; TRBD2 might be the D (6 bases). The V end was cut by 0 bases, the J end by 4 bases, with 11 bases between. The CDR3 is 15 residues long. Germline V gene sequence: CDR1 SGDLS, CDR2 YYNGEE. The CDR3 reads CASSVERAGYNEQFF. The CDR3 DNA is TGTGCCAGCAGCGTAGAGCGGGCGGGGTACAATGAGCAGTTCTTC.

This clone showed up just once. The V call is TRBV28, the J call TRBJ1-6; 9 bases are a match to TRBD1. The CDR3 totals 17 residues. Germline CDR1 reads MDHEN; CDR2 reads SYDVKM. The V and J ends lost 5 bases and 0 bases, in that order; junction bases with no gene match: 5. CDR3 in DNA: TGTGCCAGCAGTGGGGGACAGGGCGGCTCCTATAATTCACCCCTCCACTTT. The encoded protein is CASSGGQGGSYNSPLHF.

This chain uses TRBV12-3 or TRBV12-4 with TRBJ1-1, with 8 positions matching TRBD1. There are 13 residues in the CDR3. V was pared by 5 bases and J by 1 base, with 0 bases of the junction left unmatched. CDR3 region: CASSTGGNTEAFF. The CDR3 nucleotides read TGTGCCAGCAGTACAGGGGGGAACACTGAAGCTTTCTTT.

This sequence joins TRBV29-1 and TRBJ1-5; D is uncertain. Germline V gene sequence: CDR1 SQVTM, CDR2 ANQGSEA. CDR3 length: 14 residues. V dropped 4 bases and J dropped 4 bases, with 14 bases sitting between them. CDR3 bases: TGCAGCGTTGTAACCGGTAATCGTAATCAGCCCCAGCATTTT. This translates into CSVVTGNRNQPQHF.

The chain combines TRBV5-6 with TRBJ1-2, with 7 bases fitting TRBD1. The CDR3 runs to 14 residues. Trimming took 0 bases from V and 6 from J; bases not matched to a gene: 5. The germline CDR1 and CDR2 sequences are SGHDT and YYEEEE. DNA of the CDR3: TGTGCCAGCAGCTTGGCCGGGACAGAGAATGGCTACACCTTC. It is translated as CASSLAGTENGYTF. The full variable domain, in which reference TRBV5-6 and TRBJ1-2 provide the parts outside the CDR3, is DAGVTQSPTHLIKTRGQQVTLRCSPKSGHDTVSWYQQALGQGPQFIFQYYEEEERQRGNFPDRFSGHQFPNYSSELNVNALLLGDSALYLCASSLAGTENGYTFGSGTRLTVV.

The CDR3 coding sequence is TGTGCCAGCACCCAAAGGGGACTAGCGGGAGGTTTGGTTGAGACCCAGTACTTC. Translating it yields CASTQRGLAGGLVETQYF. The genes are TRBV28 and TRBJ2-5; 15 nucleotides line up with TRBD2. The germline V gene has CDR1 MDHEN and CDR2 SYDVKM. The CDR3 extends over 18 amino acids. The J segment lost 5 bases and the V segment lost 7 bases, leaving 14 bases of the junction unmatched.

This clone has only a few counts. The V and J genes are TRBV18 and TRBJ2-5, with 9 bases identical to TRBD1. The CDR3 is 13 amino acids. From germline, CDR1 is KGHSH and CDR2 LQKENI. V lost 6 bases and J lost 5; bases outside the gene matches: 4. CDR3 in amino acids: CASSGQGWETQYF. CDR3 DNA sequence: TGTGCCAGCTCGGGACAGGGTTGGGAGACCCAGTACTTC. Full variable domain (remainder filled in from reference TRBV18 and TRBJ2-5): NAGVMQNPRHLVRRRGQEARLRCSPMKGHSHVYWYRQLPEEGLKFMVYLQKENIIDESGMPKERFSAEFPKEGPSILRIQQVVRGDSAAYFCASSGQGWETQYFGPGTRLLVL.

The V call is TRBV30, the J call TRBJ2-6, with 10 bases fitting TRBD1. The CDR3 length is 16 residues. Germline CDR1 GTSNPN, CDR2 SVGIG (reference sequence). The V segment lost 4 bases and the J segment 0 bases; nucleotides outside the gene matches: 3. CDR3 sequence (DNA): TGTGCCTGGAATGGACAGGGGGGCTCTGGGGCCAACGTCCTGACTTTC. Translated: CAWNGQGGSGANVLTF.

The DNA of the CDR3 is TGTGCCACCAGTGGTACAGGGGGCGGCACAGATACGCAGTATTTT. This gives the protein CATSGTGGGTDTQYF. The V call is TRBV24-1, the J call TRBJ2-3; 9 bases map to TRBD1. Germline CDR1 KGHDR, CDR2 SFDVKD. This CDR3 spans 15 amino acids. With 5 bases clipped from V and 1 base from J, the junction kept 3 bases outside the gene matches.

This clone came up once. CDR3 sequence: CAWSFPGHRNTEAFF. The CDR3 DNA is TGTGCCTGGAGTTTTCCGGGACATAGGAACACTGAAGCTTTCTTT. This sequence joins TRBV30 and TRBJ1-1; tentatively, D is TRBD1 (6 bases). The CDR3 is 15 amino acids. V shed 2 bases and J shed 1 base, with 14 bases lying between them. Per the germline V gene, CDR1 is GTSNPN and CDR2 is SVGIG (reference sequence).

J is TRBJ1-1 and V is TRBV9; tentative D call: TRBD1 (5 bases). Germline V lookup: CDR1 SGDLS, CDR2 YYNGEE. This CDR3 contains 16 residues. V lost 0 bases and J 1 base, leaving 13 bases between the germline ends. The CDR3 spells CASSVDAGRKNTEAFF. The CDR3, as DNA: TGTGCCAGCAGCGTAGATGCGGGACGGAAGAACACTGAAGCTTTCTTT.

The rearrangement joins TRBV2 to TRBJ1-1; TRBD1 might be the D (5 bases). V was cut by 1 base and J by 4 bases, with 7 bases left in between. CDR3 size: 13 residues. Per the germline V gene, CDR1 is SNHLY and CDR2 is FYNNEI. CDR3 sequence reads: CASSEETATEAFF. Written as DNA, the CDR3 is TGTGCCAGCAGTGAAGAGACAGCCACTGAAGCTTTCTTT.

This clone occurred a few times. V gene TRBV24-1 combines with J gene TRBJ1-2, with unresolved D. Germline V CDR1 and CDR2: KGHDR, SFDVKD. Deletions cut 4 bases from V and 2 bases from J, with 7 bases between. The CDR3 covers 13 residues. DNA for the CDR3: TGTGCCACCAGTGACGCGTCAAACTATGGCTACACCTTC. This encodes CATSDASNYGYTF.

The chain employs TRBV7-2 and TRBJ1-6, with TRBD1 matching 8 bases. CDR1 is SGHTA, CDR2 FQGNSA, per germline. Trimming removed 5 bases from V and 10 bases from J; junction bases left unmatched: 13. The CDR3 contains 16 residues. This CDR3 reads CASSTAETGGRSPLHF. The CDR3 DNA sequence: TGTGCCAGCAGCACAGCAGAAACAGGGGGTCGGTCACCCCTCCACTTT.

The V gene is TRBV28, the J gene TRBJ1-5; D unresolved. In germline, CDR1 is MDHEN, CDR2 SYDVKM. V dropped 6 bases and J dropped 5 bases, with 8 bases sitting between them. The length of the CDR3 is 12 residues. Here the CDR3 DNA reads TGTGCCAGCAGGTCACTAGATCAGCCCCAGCATTTT. Translation: CASRSLDQPQHF. The variable domain in full, completed from reference TRBV28 and TRBJ1-5, reads DVKVTQSSRYLVKRTGEKVFLECVQDMDHENMFWYRQDPGLGLRLIYFSYDVKMKEKGDIPEGYSVSREKKERFSLILESASTNQTSMYLCASRSLDQPQHFGDGTRLSIL.

The chain links TRBV6-2 or TRBV6-3 to TRBJ2-3, with TRBD2 matching 11 bases. CDR3 length: 18 residues. The junction had 13 bases not matched to a gene; V was cut back by 5 bases and J by 3 bases. CDR1 is MNHEY and CDR2 is SVGEGT in the germline V gene. The CDR3: CASSMGGLAAGLTDTQYF. In DNA, the CDR3 is TGTGCCAGCAGTATGGGGGGACTAGCGGCAGGATTAACAGATACGCAGTATTTT.

V and J are TRBV5-4 and TRBJ2-2; 11 bases agree with TRBD1. This CDR3 has 16 amino acids. J gave up 0 bases and V 4 bases, and 2 bases lay outside the gene matches. Germline-derived CDR1 and CDR2 are SGHNT and YYREEE (reference sequence). CDR3 DNA: TGTGCCAGCAGCGCGGGACAGGGGGCGAACACCGGGGAGCTGTTTTTT. Translated: CASSAGQGANTGELFF.